Listed here are 28 T cell receptor beta chains from one sample, sequenced in a study of blood T cell repertoires in COVID-19. TCRdb keeps only in-frame clones here, not all; method: immunoSEQ multiplex PCR. This table holds some 350,000 clones, roughly 87% found once. Material for sequencing was PBMCs or T cells enriched from blood (not recorded which). These receptor sequences come from a woman aged 25 to 39 who had recovered from COVID-19.

This sequence joins TRBV15 and TRBJ1-2, with D unclear. The germline V and J ends were trimmed by 1 base and 6 bases, with 6 bases remaining between them. The germline V gene encodes CDR1 LNHNV and CDR2 YYDKDF (reference sequence). CDR3 length: 12 amino acids. The CDR3 bases are TGTGCCACCAGCAGAGGACGGGATGGCTACACCTTC. It specifies CATSRGRDGYTF.

The rearrangement uses TRBV3-1 (or the pseudogene TRBV3-2) and TRBJ2-1, with D perhaps TRBD2 (6 bases). From germline, CDR1 is LGHDT and CDR2 YNNKEL (reference sequence). This CDR3 contains 15 residues. Trimming cost V 0 bases and J 8 bases, with 14 bases left between them. DNA for the CDR3: TGTGCCAGCAGCCAAGAGTCGGAGGGGCGACATGAGCAGTTCTTC. Its translation: CASSQESEGRHEQFF.

The J gene is TRBJ2-7, the V gene TRBV4-1, with unresolved D. Trimming pared 6 bases from V and 3 bases from J, leaving 15 bases between. Germline V CDR1 and CDR2: MGHRA, YSYEKL. CDR3 length: 14 residues. This CDR3 is CASSPWRKNYEQYF. CDR3 coding DNA: TGCGCCAGCAGTCCCTGGCGGAAGAACTACGAGCAGTACTTC.

V and J are TRBV18 and TRBJ2-3, with 13 bases aligning to TRBD2. V was clipped by 6 bases and J by 5 bases; unmatched bases: 5. The CDR3 contains 15 residues. The germline gives CDR1 KGHSH, CDR2 LQKENI. The CDR3 reads CASSMTSGGLDTQYF. The CDR3 DNA follows: TGTGCCAGCTCCATGACTAGCGGGGGGCTAGATACGCAGTATTTT.

The rearrangement uses TRBV10-3 and TRBJ1-3; a possible D gene is TRBD1 (5 bases). Germline CDR1 reads ENHRY; CDR2 reads SYGVKD. This CDR3 is 15 amino acids long. Between the trimmed V and J ends, which lost 7 bases and 0 bases, there was a span of 13 bases. CDR3 nucleotides: TGTGCCATCAAACAGACAGCCTACTCTGGAAACACCATATATTTT. Amino acids: CAIKQTAYSGNTIYF.

The chain has TRBV2 and TRBJ2-4; 7 nucleotides line up with TRBD1. Germline CDR1 and CDR2: SNHLY and FYNNEI. The length of the CDR3 is 15 residues. J gave up 0 bases and V 3 bases, and 2 bases lay outside the gene matches. The CDR3 loop reads CASSDAGGAKNIQYF. The CDR3 nucleotides read TGTGCCAGCAGTGACGCAGGGGGAGCCAAAAACATTCAGTACTTC.

The chain employs TRBV5-1 and TRBJ2-7; 8 bases fit TRBD2. The ends lost 0 bases at V and 0 bases at J; junction bases unmatched: 5. The germline CDR1 and CDR2 sequences are SGHRS and YFSETQ. The CDR3 length is 16 residues. The CDR3 spells CASSLVLREDSYEQYF. The CDR3 DNA follows: TGCGCCAGCAGCTTGGTATTGCGGGAGGACTCCTACGAGCAGTACTTC.

A word on this clone: This sample includes further DNA sequences coding for the same CDR3. The V gene is TRBV27, the J gene TRBJ1-5, with D possibly being TRBD1 (5 bases). Germline V CDR1 and CDR2: MNHEY, SMNVEV (reference sequence). This CDR3 comprises 14 residues. V shed 3 bases and J shed 3 bases, with 9 bases lying between them. The CDR3 loop is CASSLGLNNQPQHF. The CDR3 DNA reads TGTGCCAGCAGTTTGGGACTGAACAATCAGCCCCAGCATTTT.

This clone was seen a handful of times. The chain is built from TRBV2 and TRBJ1-2; D unclear. The CDR3 length is 12 residues. Germline-derived CDR1 and CDR2 are SNHLY and FYNNEI. V gave up 5 bases and J gave up 14 bases, with 18 bases separating them. The DNA of the CDR3 is TGTGCCAGCAGTTACGGCAGGCCCCCCTATACCTTC. Translated, it gives CASSYGRPPYTF. Together with reference TRBV2 and TRBJ1-2, the CDR3 gives the full variable domain: EPEVTQTPSHQVTQMGQEVILRCVPISNHLYFYWYRQILGQKVEFLVSFYNNEISEKSEIFDDQFSVERPDGSNFTLKIRSTKLEDSAMYFCASSYGRPPYTFGSGTRLTVV.

The chain employs TRBV28 and TRBJ1-1; TRBD1 aligns across 9 bases. CDR1 MDHEN and CDR2 SYDVKM come from the germline V gene. The length of the CDR3 is 15 residues. The J segment lost 4 bases and the V segment lost 7 bases, leaving 10 bases of the junction unmatched. Written as DNA, the CDR3 is TGTGCCAGCAACCTCGGACAGGGGTCGAGCACTGAAGCTTTCTTT. Its translation is CASNLGQGSSTEAFF.

J is TRBJ2-7 and V is TRBV30, with 11 bases aligning to TRBD1. The CDR3 runs 15 residues. Trimming took 5 bases from V and 5 from J; bases not matched to a gene: 11. CDR1 and CDR2 (germline): GTSNPN, SVGIG (reference sequence). The DNA of the CDR3 is TGTGCCTGGCAGGGCTGGGGGACAGGGGGTCACGAGCAGTACTTC. Its translation: CAWQGWGTGGHEQYF.

This sequence joins TRBV11-1 and TRBJ1-3, with D possibly TRBD1 on 6 matching bases. Looked up from germline, CDR1 is SGHAT and CDR2 is FQDESV (reference sequence). The CDR3 has 16 amino acids. V was cut by 5 bases and J by 4 bases, with 18 bases left in between. CDR3 in amino acids: CASSLQGLQGGNTIYF. CDR3 nucleotides: TGTGCCAGCAGCCTCCAGGGTCTACAGGGAGGAAACACCATATATTTT.

The V call is TRBV6-5, the J call TRBJ2-4; 7 positions agree with TRBD1. CDR1 and CDR2 (germline): MNHEY, SVGAGI. V was pared by 0 bases and J by 8 bases, with 7 bases of the junction left unmatched. CDR3 length: 15 amino acids. Here the CDR3 reads CASSYSDRANYIQYF. The CDR3 region has the DNA TGTGCCAGCAGTTACTCTGACAGGGCCAACTACATTCAGTACTTC.

This clone turned up a few times. This chain uses TRBV30 with TRBJ2-5; 8 nucleotides agree with TRBD2. J gave up 4 bases and V 1 base, and 5 bases lay outside the gene matches. This CDR3 is built from 14 residues. CDR1 is GTSNPN, CDR2 SVGIG, per germline (reference sequence). This CDR3 reads CAWSDGGASETQYF. The CDR3 DNA follows: TGTGCCTGGAGTGACGGGGGGGCTTCAGAGACCCAGTACTTC.

This chain uses TRBV10-1 with TRBJ2-7; D perhaps matches TRBD1 (6 bases). Between the trimmed V and J ends, which lost 0 bases and 1 base, there was a span of 19 bases. This CDR3 has 18 residues. Germline V gene lookup returns CDR1 WNHNN and CDR2 SYGVQD (reference sequence). The CDR3 protein is CASSESVGQGHRSYEQYF. DNA of the CDR3: TGCGCCAGCAGTGAGTCCGTGGGGCAGGGGCACCGTTCCTACGAGCAGTACTTC.

This sequence joins TRBV5-1 and TRBJ1-6; possibly TRBD1 for D (6 bases). Germline loops: CDR1 SGHRS, CDR2 YFSETQ. This CDR3 comprises 14 residues. The germline V and J ends were trimmed by 1 base and 4 bases, with 6 bases remaining between them. The CDR3 region is CASSLTGYNSPLHF. DNA of the CDR3: TGCGCCAGCAGCTTGACAGGGTATAATTCACCCCTCCACTTT.

The chain uses TRBV6-2 or TRBV6-3 and TRBJ2-1; D not certain. CDR1 and CDR2 (germline): MNHEY, SVGEGT. V lost 4 bases and J lost 6, with 7 bases in between. This CDR3 contains 12 residues. This CDR3 is CASSSPVNEQFF. CDR3 coding DNA: TGTGCCAGCAGTTCCCCCGTCAATGAGCAGTTCTTC.

The chain uses TRBV28 and TRBJ2-7, with 8 nucleotides matching TRBD2. CDR1 MDHEN and CDR2 SYDVKM come from the germline V gene. The CDR3 extends over 14 amino acids. J was trimmed by 6 bases and V by 7 bases; bases with no gene match: 11. The CDR3 coding sequence is TGTGCCAGCACCCCGGGACTAGGGCTGGGCGAGCAGTACTTC. Protein: CASTPGLGLGEQYF.

CDR3 in DNA: TGCGCCAGCAGCCGAGTAGGAGGAAACACTGAAGCTTTCTTT. It translates to CASSRVGGNTEAFF. The V call is TRBV5-1, the J call TRBJ1-1; D gene unclear. The CDR3 consists of 14 residues. Germline values: CDR1 SGHRS, CDR2 YFSETQ. V dropped 4 bases and J dropped 2 bases, with 12 bases sitting between them.

V gene TRBV19 combines with J gene TRBJ1-1, with TRBD1 matching over 7 bases. This CDR3 contains 14 residues. J gave up 1 base and V 5 bases, and 4 bases lay outside the gene matches. Germline V CDR1 and CDR2: LNHDA, SQIVND (reference sequence). Here the CDR3 DNA reads TGTGCCAGTAGTTACGGGACAGAGAACACTGAAGCTTTCTTT. This encodes CASSYGTENTEAFF.

The CDR3: CASSPKTGFAYEQYF. The CDR3 nucleotides are TGTGCCAGCAGCCCGAAGACAGGGTTCGCCTACGAGCAGTACTTC. V gene TRBV7-9 combines with J gene TRBJ2-7; TRBD1 aligns across 7 bases. Germline trimming cut 5 bases from V and 2 bases from J; bases unmatched to any gene: 9. Germline assignment: CDR1 SEHNR and CDR2 FQNEAQ (reference sequence). The CDR3 spans 15 residues.

In the case of this clone: One end of the junction is discordant with germline, which a read error may explain. The chain joins TRBV19 to TRBJ2-7; D is perhaps TRBD2 (7 bases). The CDR3 spans 12 residues. Germline V lookup: CDR1 LNHDA, CDR2 SQIVND (reference sequence). The CDR3 here is CASSSRGGEQYF. The CDR3, as DNA: TGTGCCAGCAGTAGTAGGGGGGGCGAGCAGTACTTC.

The chain links TRBV9 to TRBJ2-3, with 8 positions matching TRBD2. Germline trimming cut 3 bases from V and 1 base from J; bases unmatched to any gene: 10. The length of the CDR3 is 17 residues. The germline CDR1 and CDR2 sequences are SGDLS and YYNGEE. CDR3 sequence reads: CASSDDPLSGGTDTQYF. In DNA form, the CDR3 reads TGTGCCAGCAGCGACGACCCCCTTAGCGGGGGCACAGATACGCAGTATTTT.

This chain links TRBV14 with TRBJ2-5, with 11 positions matching TRBD2. From germline, CDR1 is SGHDN and CDR2 FVKESK. CDR3 length: 14 amino acids. V was pared by 4 bases and J by 5 bases, with 3 bases of the junction left unmatched. CDR3 DNA sequence: TGTGCCAGCAGCCCGGGACTAGCGGTTGAGACCCAGTACTTC. It translates to CASSPGLAVETQYF.

This rearrangement joins TRBV5-1 to TRBJ1-2; 9 nucleotides line up with TRBD1. With V trimmed by 4 bases and J by 2 bases, 3 bases remained unmatched. The germline gives CDR1 SGHRS, CDR2 YFSETQ. There are 14 residues in the CDR3. The CDR3 loop is CASSMGTGNYGYTF. CDR3 DNA sequence: TGCGCCAGCAGCATGGGGACAGGGAACTATGGCTACACCTTC.

A single count supports this clone. The V call is TRBV10-3, the J call TRBJ1-2; D not certain. The germline CDR1 and CDR2 sequences are ENHRY and SYGVKD. Trimming stripped 0 bases from V and 4 bases from J, with 12 bases between. CDR3 length: 15 amino acids. The CDR3 loop reads CAISESMVVSYGYTF. CDR3 nucleotides: TGTGCCATCAGTGAGTCGATGGTAGTAAGCTATGGCTACACCTTC.

This clone has a single count. The genes are TRBV19 and TRBJ2-3; 10 bases are shared with TRBD2. Germline V lookup: CDR1 LNHDA, CDR2 SQIVND (reference sequence). The CDR3 is 15 amino acids. Trimming cost V 5 bases and J 6 bases; bases outside gene matches: 8. CDR3 protein: CASSLETSGTDTQYF. The CDR3 nucleotides are TGTGCCAGTAGTCTTGAAACTAGCGGGACCGATACGCAGTATTTT. The full variable domain, completed using reference TRBV19 and TRBJ2-3, is DGGITQSPKYLFRKEGQNVTLSCEQNLNHDAMYWYRQDPGQGLRLIYYSQIVNDFQKGDIAEGYSVSREKKESFPLTVTSAQKNPTAFYLCASSLETSGTDTQYFGPGTRLTVL.

The genes are TRBV9 and TRBJ1-4; D ambiguous. CDR3 size: 15 residues. CDR1 is SGDLS and CDR2 is YYNGEE in the germline V gene. The germline V and J ends were trimmed by 2 bases and 0 bases, with 8 bases remaining between them. Written as DNA, the CDR3 is TGTGCCAGCAGCGTTCGCGGAGCAACTAATGAAAAACTGTTTTTT. This translates into CASSVRGATNEKLFF.